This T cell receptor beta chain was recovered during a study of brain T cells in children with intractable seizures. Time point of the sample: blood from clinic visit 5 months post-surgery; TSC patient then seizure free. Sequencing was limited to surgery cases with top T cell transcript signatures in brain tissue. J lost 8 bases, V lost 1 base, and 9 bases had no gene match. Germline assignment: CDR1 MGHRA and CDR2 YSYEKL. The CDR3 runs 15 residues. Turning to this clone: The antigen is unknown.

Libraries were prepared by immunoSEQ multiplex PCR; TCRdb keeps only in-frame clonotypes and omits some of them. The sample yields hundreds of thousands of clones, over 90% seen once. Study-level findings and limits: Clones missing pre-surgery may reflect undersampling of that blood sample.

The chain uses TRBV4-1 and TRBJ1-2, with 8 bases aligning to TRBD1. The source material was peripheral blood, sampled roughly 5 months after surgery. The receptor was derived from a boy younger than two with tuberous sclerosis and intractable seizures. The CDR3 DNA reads TGCGCCAGCAGCCAAGTCGGCCAGGGGGCGCGAGGCTACACCTTC. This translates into CASSQVGQGARGYTF.